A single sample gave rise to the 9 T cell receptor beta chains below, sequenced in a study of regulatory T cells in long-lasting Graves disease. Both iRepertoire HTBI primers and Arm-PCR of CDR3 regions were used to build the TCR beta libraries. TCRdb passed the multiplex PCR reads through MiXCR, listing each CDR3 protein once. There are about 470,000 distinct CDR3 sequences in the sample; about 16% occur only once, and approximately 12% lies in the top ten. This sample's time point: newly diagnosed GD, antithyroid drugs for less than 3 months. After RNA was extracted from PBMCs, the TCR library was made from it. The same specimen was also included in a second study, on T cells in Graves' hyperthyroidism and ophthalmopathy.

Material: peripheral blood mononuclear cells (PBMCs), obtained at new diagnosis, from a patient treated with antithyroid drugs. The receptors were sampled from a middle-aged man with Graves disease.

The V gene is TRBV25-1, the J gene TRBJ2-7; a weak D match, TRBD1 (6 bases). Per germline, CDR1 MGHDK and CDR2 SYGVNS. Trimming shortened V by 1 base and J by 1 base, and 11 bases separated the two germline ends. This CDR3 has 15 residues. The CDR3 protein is CASSEWVRGSYEQYF. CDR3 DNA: TGTGCCAGCAGTGAATGGGTCAGGGGATCCTACGAGCAGTACTTC.

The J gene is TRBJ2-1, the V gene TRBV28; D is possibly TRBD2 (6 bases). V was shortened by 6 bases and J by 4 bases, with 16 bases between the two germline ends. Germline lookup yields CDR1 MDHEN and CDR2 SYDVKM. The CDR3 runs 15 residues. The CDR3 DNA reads TGTGCCAGCAGCCGGTTTAGCGGATTGTACAATGAGCAGTTCTTC. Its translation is CASSRFSGLYNEQFF.

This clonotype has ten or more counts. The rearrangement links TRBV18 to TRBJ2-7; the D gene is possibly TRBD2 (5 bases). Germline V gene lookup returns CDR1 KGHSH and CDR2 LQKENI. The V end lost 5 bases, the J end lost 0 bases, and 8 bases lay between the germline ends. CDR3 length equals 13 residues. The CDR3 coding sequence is TGTGCCAGCTCAACAGACTACTCCTACGAGCAGTACTTC. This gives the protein CASSTDYSYEQYF.

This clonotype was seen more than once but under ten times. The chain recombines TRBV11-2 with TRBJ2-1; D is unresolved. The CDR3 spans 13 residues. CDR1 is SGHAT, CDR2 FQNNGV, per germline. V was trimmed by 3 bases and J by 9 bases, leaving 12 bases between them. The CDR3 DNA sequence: TGTGCCAGCAGCTTGCCCCGGGCAGGTGAGCAGTTCTTC. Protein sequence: CASSLPRAGEQFF.

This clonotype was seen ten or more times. This CDR3 is CASSLDKMRTVPYEQYF. CDR3 nucleotide sequence: TGTGCCAGCAGCTTAGATAAGATGCGGACGGTCCCCTACGAGCAGTACTTC. The chain recombines TRBV11-2 with TRBJ2-7; no reliable D call. The CDR3 length is 17 residues. Germline V gene data show CDR1 as SGHAT and CDR2 as FQNNGV. V lost 0 bases to trimming and J lost 2 bases, with 17 bases between them.

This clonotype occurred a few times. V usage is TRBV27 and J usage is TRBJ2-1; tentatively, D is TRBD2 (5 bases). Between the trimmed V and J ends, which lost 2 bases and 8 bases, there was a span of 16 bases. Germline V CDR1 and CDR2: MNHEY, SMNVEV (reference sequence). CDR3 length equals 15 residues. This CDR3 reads CASSLQQIGVDEQFF. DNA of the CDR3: TGTGCCAGCAGTTTACAGCAGATCGGGGTCGATGAGCAGTTCTTC.

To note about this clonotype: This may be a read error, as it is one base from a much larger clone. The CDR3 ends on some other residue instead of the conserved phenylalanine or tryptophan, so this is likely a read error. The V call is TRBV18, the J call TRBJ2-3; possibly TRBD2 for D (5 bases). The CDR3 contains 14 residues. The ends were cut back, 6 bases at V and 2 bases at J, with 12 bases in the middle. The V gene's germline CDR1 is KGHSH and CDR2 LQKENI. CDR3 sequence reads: CASSRGALTDTQYL. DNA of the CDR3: TGTGCCAGCTCCCGGGGAGCCCTCACAGATACGCAGTATCTT.

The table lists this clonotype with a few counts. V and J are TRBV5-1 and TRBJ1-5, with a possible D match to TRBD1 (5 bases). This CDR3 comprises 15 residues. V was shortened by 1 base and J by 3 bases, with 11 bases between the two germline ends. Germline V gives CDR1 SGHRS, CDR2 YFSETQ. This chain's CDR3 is CASSLWGEANQPQHF. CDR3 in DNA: TGCGCCAGCAGCTTGTGGGGCGAGGCCAATCAGCCCCAGCATTTT.

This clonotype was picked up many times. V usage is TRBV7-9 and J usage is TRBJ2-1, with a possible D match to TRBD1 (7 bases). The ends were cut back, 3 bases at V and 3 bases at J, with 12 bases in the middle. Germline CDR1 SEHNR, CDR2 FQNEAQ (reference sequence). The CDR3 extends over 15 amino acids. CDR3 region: CASSLQGGDYNEQFF. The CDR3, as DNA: TGTGCCAGCAGCTTGCAGGGGGGAGACTACAATGAGCAGTTCTTC.